This TCR beta chain appears in the sequencing data of a study of T cells in tumors and immune-related adverse events. Generated by immunoSEQ multiplex PCR, the TCRdb table keeps only in-frame clones and is missing some. The sample consists of under 8,500 clones, roughly 94% of them appearing once. The sequence was collected from a female donor with metastatic renal cell carcinoma. The material sequenced was lymph node tissue, taken from a patient treated with anti-PD-1 therapy.

The CDR3: CAISALAGHYEQYF. In DNA, the CDR3 is TGTGCCATCAGTGCCCTAGCGGGACACTACGAGCAGTACTTC. This chain joins TRBV10-3 and TRBJ2-7; 9 bases map to TRBD2. Germline-derived CDR1 and CDR2 are ENHRY and SYGVKD. V lost 4 bases and J lost 3; bases outside the gene matches: 4. CDR3 length: 14 residues.